This entry lists 13 T cell receptor beta chains sequenced from one sample in a study of blood T cells in healthy people across ages. A J-beta primer mix and a sample-barcoded 5' primer were used in a second PCR of roughly 6 to 11 cycles. TCRdb re-called the 5' RACE reads through MiXCR, storing one row per CDR3 protein. This sample yields around 1.5 million distinct CDR3 sequences, of which around 39% are seen a single time; around 8% belongs to the top ten. The sequencing sample was made of blood. Receptors were obtained from a woman younger than 30 in good health.

This clonotype has more than one count but fewer than ten. The chain is built from TRBV29-1 and TRBJ1-2; TRBD1 agrees at 9 bases. CDR3 length equals 16 residues. CDR1 and CDR2 (germline): SQVTM, ANQGSEA. With V trimmed by 4 bases and J by 4 bases, 13 bases remained unmatched. Written as DNA, the CDR3 is TGCAGCGTTGTACAGGACCGGGACAGGGTGGTCTATGGCTACACCTTC. Protein: CSVVQDRDRVVYGYTF.

Concerning this clonotype itself: Possible read error: a much larger clone is one base away. This chain joins TRBV5-1 and TRBJ2-1; 7 positions match TRBD2. With 10 bases clipped from V and 0 bases from J, the junction kept 10 bases outside the gene matches. CDR1 and CDR2 from the germline V gene are SGHRS and YFSETQ. The CDR3 totals 15 residues. CDR3 DNA sequence: TGCGCCTGCGCTATGGGCGGGAGCTCCTACAATGAGCAGTTCTTC. The encoded protein is CACAMGGSSYNEQFF.

This clonotype was observed a handful of times. This sequence joins TRBV20-1 and TRBJ1-2; maybe TRBD1 (5 bases). Germline assignment: CDR1 DFQATT and CDR2 SNEGSKA (reference sequence). With 1 base removed from V and 8 bases from J, the gap between germline ends came to 14 bases. This CDR3 contains 13 residues. CDR3: CSARGGGPRGYTF. The CDR3 DNA sequence: TGCAGTGCTAGAGGGGGGGGACCGAGGGGCTACACCTTC.

This clonotype was detected once. The J gene is TRBJ1-2, the V gene TRBV7-2, with a tentative D call TRBD1 (5 bases). There are 15 residues in the CDR3. The germline V gene encodes CDR1 SGHTA and CDR2 FQGNSA. Trimming shortened V by 5 bases and J by 1 base, and 14 bases separated the two germline ends. DNA for the CDR3: TGTGCCAGCAGCGTTAGTGGGGGTGTTAACTATGGCTACACCTTC. Translated: CASSVSGGVNYGYTF.

This clonotype has more than one count but fewer than ten. The gene calls are TRBV5-1 and TRBJ2-7; maybe TRBD1 (6 bases). This CDR3 region has 15 residues. Trimming removed 1 base from V and 5 bases from J, with 16 bases in between. CDR1 is SGHRS and CDR2 is YFSETQ in the germline V gene. The CDR3 protein is CASSLTPTGLDEQYF. CDR3 nucleotide sequence: TGCGCCAGCAGCTTGACCCCCACAGGGTTAGACGAGCAGTACTTC.

The genes are TRBV9 and TRBJ2-2, with D tentatively TRBD1 or TRBD2 (5 bases each). V gave up 0 bases and J gave up 7 bases, with 10 bases separating them. From germline, CDR1 is SGDLS and CDR2 YYNGEE. This CDR3 is built from 14 residues. The CDR3 DNA reads as TGTGCCAGCAGCGTAGCTTTGGGGGACGGGGAGCTGTTTTTT. Encoded protein: CASSVALGDGELFF.

This clonotype appeared a few times. This sequence joins TRBV27 and TRBJ1-2, with D uncertain. V dropped 5 bases and J dropped 0 bases, with 7 bases sitting between them. The CDR3 runs 13 residues. Germline CDR1 is MNHEY and CDR2 is SMNVEV (reference sequence). CDR3 coding DNA: TGTGCCAGCAGTGTACGGTCTAACTATGGCTACACCTTC. The encoded protein is CASSVRSNYGYTF.

The chain carries TRBV5-4 and TRBJ1-1; the match to TRBD1 covers 7 bases. V shed 4 bases and J 5 bases; nucleotides not matched to a gene: 14. This CDR3 has 16 residues. CDR1 and CDR2 (germline): SGHNT, YYREEE (reference sequence). CDR3 sequence: CASSRGANRGGTEAFF. DNA for the CDR3: TGTGCCAGCAGCCGCGGGGCGAACAGGGGAGGGACTGAAGCTTTCTTT. The entire variable domain, with the rest obtained from reference TRBV5-4 and TRBJ1-1, is as follows: ETGVTQSPTHLIKTRGQQVTLRCSSQSGHNTVSWYQQALGQGPQFIFQYYREEENGRGNFPPRFSGLQFPNYSSELNVNALELDDSALYLCASSRGANRGGTEAFFGQGTRLTVV.

This clonotype was counted only a few times. This chain joins TRBV12-3 or TRBV12-4 and TRBJ2-2; TRBD2 agrees at 11 bases. CDR3 length: 16 residues. Trimming took 6 bases from V and 5 from J; bases not matched to a gene: 8. The CDR3 DNA is TGTGCCAGCAGACCGCGACTAGCGGGAAATACCGGGGAGCTGTTTTTT. Its protein product is CASRPRLAGNTGELFF.

This clonotype was recorded a few times. This chain connects TRBV21-1 to TRBJ2-7; TRBD2 is taken as the D call from the table, unchecked against the DNA. TRBV21-1 is a pseudogene locus. The CDR3 extends over 16 amino acids. CDR3 DNA: TGTGCCAGCAGCAAGGACCGGGACTTCTACTCCTACGAGCAGTACTTC. Protein: CASSKDRDFYSYEQYF.

This chain connects TRBV3-1 to TRBJ2-7; 7 bases match TRBD2. The CDR3 runs 15 residues. Trimming took 7 bases from V and 4 from J; bases not matched to a gene: 13. Germline values: CDR1 LGHDT, CDR2 YNNKEL (reference sequence). For the CDR3, the DNA is TGTGCCAGCACCGAGGGACGAGCGGGAAGGTACGAGCAGTACTTC. Its translation: CASTEGRAGRYEQYF.

This chain links TRBV12-3 or TRBV12-4 with TRBJ2-7, with 9 bases identical to TRBD2. This CDR3 has 16 amino acids. Unmatched junction bases numbered 13, after V lost 3 bases and J lost 7 bases. Written as DNA, the CDR3 is TGTGCCAGCAGTTTGCAAAGCGGGGGGTCGGCCAATGAGCAGTACTTC. This encodes CASSLQSGGSANEQYF.

In its sample, this clonotype was seen a few times. V usage is TRBV5-1 and J usage is TRBJ2-4, with 14 bases identical to TRBD2. J lost 13 bases, V lost 3 bases, and 15 bases had no gene match. CDR3 length equals 17 residues. Germline assignment: CDR1 SGHRS and CDR2 YFSETQ. The CDR3 loop reads CASSSMVGTSGSFEQYF. The CDR3 bases are TGCGCCAGCAGCTCGATGGTAGGGACTAGCGGGAGTTTTGAGCAGTACTTC.